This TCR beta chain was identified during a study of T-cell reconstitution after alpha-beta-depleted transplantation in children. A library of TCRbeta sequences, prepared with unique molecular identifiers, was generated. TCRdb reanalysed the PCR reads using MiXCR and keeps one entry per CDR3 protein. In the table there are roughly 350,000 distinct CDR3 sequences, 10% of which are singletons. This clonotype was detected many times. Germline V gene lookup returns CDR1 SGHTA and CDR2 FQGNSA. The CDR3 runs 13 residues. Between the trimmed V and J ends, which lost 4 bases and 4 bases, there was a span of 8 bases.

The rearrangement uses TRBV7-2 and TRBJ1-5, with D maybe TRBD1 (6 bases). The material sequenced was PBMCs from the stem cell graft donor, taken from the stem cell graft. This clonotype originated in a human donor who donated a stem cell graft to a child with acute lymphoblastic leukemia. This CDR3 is CASSSGVNQPQHF. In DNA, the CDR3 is TGTGCCAGCAGCTCAGGGGTTAATCAGCCCCAGCATTTT.